This TCR beta chain was obtained from a study of shared clonotypes between healthy human individuals. Across the whole study: For every donor, three CD4 naive, three CD4 memory, two CD8 naive and one CD8 memory plates were used.

A word on this clone: Its antigen is not known.

The test was conducted at deep level. Data came from immunoSEQ multiplex PCR; TCRdb stores just in-frame clones and leaves some out. The sample has about 1.1 million clones, around 77% seen once. Germline V gene data show CDR1 as KGHSH and CDR2 as LQKENI. V was shortened by 3 bases and J by 6 bases, with 8 bases between the two germline ends. CDR3 length: 13 residues. Study-wide findings and caveats: The study found lower generation probabilities in non-shared clonotypes than in those shared by all four donors. Sequencing depth was predicted to influence how clonotypes are shared among donors.

Sequencing used memory CD4+ T cells from PBMCs. The subset is: CD45RA-negative fraction. The sequence came from a man aged 18 to 35 in good health. Some clones in this sample may be carry-over from other donors' samples. The chain employs TRBV18 and TRBJ2-2, with D perhaps matching TRBD2 (5 bases). The CDR3 nucleotides read TGTGCCAGCTCACCTACGGGGTCCGGGGAGCTGTTTTTT. Encoded protein: CASSPTGSGELFF.